Sequencing of this T cell receptor (beta chain) was carried out in a study of early T cells in non-severe SARS-CoV-2 infection. Background on the study: Investigators sequenced bulk RNA drawn from unsorted whole blood, and chains remained unpaired.

Whole-study findings and limits: Private and CD4 specificities were missed by VDJdb matching, which favored anti-spike CD8 responses.

The CDR3 runs to 17 residues. Trimming cost V 3 bases and J 2 bases; bases outside gene matches: 9. Attached unique molecular identifiers marked individual cDNA molecules. From the 5' RACE reads, TCRdb called clonotypes with MiXCR, one entry per CDR3 protein. The profile shows 30,000 to 40,000 distinct CDR3 sequences, around 5.1% of them singletons. This clonotype was counted many times. The target antigen is unknown. The sequence was collected from an adult who was a healthcare worker with PCR-confirmed SARS-CoV-2 infection or an uninfected control (not recorded which). J is TRBJ2-7 and V is TRBV12-3 or TRBV12-4, with 11 positions matching TRBD2. The specimen was whole blood, collected at baseline. CDR3 sequence: CASSFGEILAGAYEQYF. The CDR3 region has the DNA TGTGCCAGCAGTTTTGGGGAGATACTAGCGGGAGCCTACGAGCAGTACTTC.